Shown below are 29 T cell receptor beta chains from a single sample sequenced in a study of blood T cell repertoires in COVID-19. Sequencing used immunoSEQ multiplex PCR; TCRdb keeps in-frame clones, though not all of them. The table lists approximately 270,000 clones, 70% to 90% of them singletons. The sample was peripheral blood. These receptors were taken from a man younger than 30 with active or convalescent COVID-19.

The chain combines TRBV7-3 with TRBJ2-3; TRBD2 matches at 8 bases. With 5 bases clipped from V and 2 bases from J, the junction kept 21 bases outside the gene matches. The CDR3 sequence is 20 residues long. Germline V gives CDR1 SGHTA, CDR2 FQGTGA. CDR3: CASSPRGVLAGTPITDTQYF. DNA of the CDR3: TGTGCCAGCAGCCCCCGTGGTGTGTTAGCGGGAACCCCCATCACAGATACGCAGTATTTT. The full variable domain, in which reference TRBV7-3 and TRBJ2-3 provide the parts outside the CDR3, is GAGVSQTPSNKVTEKGKYVELRCDPISGHTALYWYRQSLGQGPEFLIYFQGTGAADDSGLPNDRFFAVRPEGSVSTLKIQRTERGDSAVYLCASSPRGVLAGTPITDTQYFGPGTRLTVL.

The chain has TRBV6-6 and TRBJ2-7; D may be TRBD2 (6 bases). Germline V gene sequence: CDR1 MNHNY, CDR2 SVGAGI (reference sequence). With 1 base removed from V and 3 bases from J, the gap between germline ends came to 13 bases. There are 15 residues in the CDR3. CDR3 coding DNA: TGTGCCAGCAGTTACTATGAGGGGAGGCGCTACGAGCAGTACTTC. Translating it yields CASSYYEGRRYEQYF.

This clone was detected only once. The gene calls are TRBV7-2 and TRBJ2-7; perhaps TRBD1 as D (6 bases). CDR1 and CDR2 (germline): SGHTA, FQGNSA. CDR3 size: 14 residues. Deletions cut 1 base from V and 2 bases from J, with 9 bases between. The CDR3 DNA reads as TGTGCCAGCAGCTTAGACAGGGCAACCTACGAGCAGTACTTC. Translated, it gives CASSLDRATYEQYF.

The V call is TRBV9, the J call TRBJ2-5, with D possibly matching TRBD1 (5 bases). V gave up 3 bases and J gave up 5 bases, with 11 bases separating them. The CDR3 covers 13 residues. Germline V CDR1 and CDR2: SGDLS, YYNGEE. In DNA, the CDR3 is TGTGCCAGCAGCGCGACAGCTAGGGAGACCCAGTACTTC. It codes for CASSATARETQYF.

The table lists this clone with a count of one. This sequence joins TRBV7-2 and TRBJ2-7; 9 nucleotides agree with TRBD1. The length of the CDR3 is 16 residues. Germline V lookup: CDR1 SGHTA, CDR2 FQGNSA. V dropped 5 bases and J dropped 6; count of bases not matched to a gene: 14. This chain's CDR3 is CASSTRPPGQGSEQYF. Written as DNA, the CDR3 is TGTGCCAGCAGCACACGCCCGCCGGGACAGGGTAGCGAGCAGTACTTC.

This rearrangement joins TRBV7-8 to TRBJ2-3, with TRBD2 matching 7 bases. The CDR3 sequence is 17 residues long. The V segment lost 2 bases and the J segment 4 bases; nucleotides outside the gene matches: 12. CDR1 is SGHVS, CDR2 FQNEAQ, per germline. CDR3: CASSLRLAVEIADTQYF. CDR3 in DNA: TGTGCCAGCAGCTTACGCCTAGCGGTGGAGATCGCAGATACGCAGTATTTT. Full variable domain (missing parts from reference TRBV7-8 and TRBJ2-3): GAGVSQSPRYKVAKRGQDVALRCDPISGHVSLFWYQQALGQGPEFLTYFQNEAQLDKSGLPSDRFFAERPEGSVSTLKIQRTQQEDSAVYLCASSLRLAVEIADTQYFGPGTRLTVL.

The V gene is TRBV9, the J gene TRBJ2-3; D is ambiguous. V shed 4 bases and J shed 0 bases, with 18 bases lying between them. Germline CDR1 SGDLS, CDR2 YYNGEE. CDR3 length: 17 residues. CDR3 in amino acids: CASSPSRGSYSTDTQYF. CDR3 sequence (DNA): TGTGCCAGCAGCCCCTCGAGAGGTTCCTATAGCACAGATACGCAGTATTTT.

The J gene is TRBJ1-3, the V gene TRBV4-3, with TRBD1 identical over 9 bases. Germline loops: CDR1 LGHNA, CDR2 YSLEER. The CDR3 contains 19 residues. The V gene end was trimmed by 5 bases and the J gene end by 0 bases; junction bases not matched to a gene: 14. CDR3 amino acids: CASSTPPGTGNPSGNTIYF. DNA of the CDR3: TGCGCCAGCAGCACACCGCCCGGGACAGGGAACCCCTCTGGAAACACCATATATTTT.

The chain uses TRBV5-4 and TRBJ2-1; 13 nucleotides match TRBD2. V was clipped by 2 bases and J by 6 bases; unmatched bases: 8. CDR3 length: 17 residues. Germline CDR1 reads SGHNT; CDR2 reads YYREEE (reference sequence). The CDR3 nucleotides are TGTGCCAGCAGCTTCTCCGGACTAGCGGGAGTCCGCAATGAGCAGTTCTTC. Translated, it gives CASSFSGLAGVRNEQFF.

The genes are TRBV5-1 and TRBJ1-1, with 10 nucleotides matching TRBD1. CDR3 length: 14 residues. Germline CDR1 SGHRS, CDR2 YFSETQ. The V and J ends lost 2 bases and 5 bases, in that order; junction bases with no gene match: 3. CDR3 nucleotide sequence: TGCGCCAGCAGCTTCGGGGGACAGGGGACTGAAGCTTTCTTT. It translates to CASSFGGQGTEAFF. Full variable domain (rest looked up from reference TRBV5-1 and TRBJ1-1): KAGVTQTPRYLIKTRGQQVTLSCSPISGHRSVSWYQQTPGQGLQFLFEYFSETQRNKGNFPGRFSGRQFSNSRSEMNVSTLELGDSALYLCASSFGGQGTEAFFGQGTRLTVV.

This clone was seen once. This sequence joins TRBV5-1 and TRBJ2-7; TRBD2 aligns across 8 bases. CDR1 and CDR2 (germline): SGHRS, YFSETQ. CDR3 size: 17 residues. Trimming at V came to 0 bases and at J to 2 bases, leaving 10 bases not matched to a gene. CDR3 DNA sequence: TGCGCCAGCAGCTTGGACCTGCCGGGAGGGCCCGCCTACGAGCAGTACTTC. Its translation is CASSLDLPGGPAYEQYF. Variable domain in full (rest from reference TRBV5-1 and TRBJ2-7): KAGVTQTPRYLIKTRGQQVTLSCSPISGHRSVSWYQQTPGQGLQFLFEYFSETQRNKGNFPGRFSGRQFSNSRSEMNVSTLELGDSALYLCASSLDLPGGPAYEQYFGPGTRLTVT.

V is TRBV7-9 and J is TRBJ2-5; D possibly matches TRBD1 or TRBD2 (5 bases each). Germline V gene sequence: CDR1 SEHNR, CDR2 FQNEAQ (reference sequence). Trimming removed 7 bases from V and 0 bases from J, with 15 bases in between. The CDR3 covers 15 residues. The CDR3 coding sequence is TGTGCCAGCACCTTGGGGACCGGGAACCAAGAGACCCAGTACTTC. It specifies CASTLGTGNQETQYF.

The J gene is TRBJ2-5, the V gene TRBV7-9; 10 bases map to TRBD2. Per germline, CDR1 SEHNR and CDR2 FQNEAQ (reference sequence). This CDR3 has 18 residues. With 0 bases clipped from V and 1 base from J, the junction kept 8 bases outside the gene matches. The CDR3 sequence is CASSLALGPSGGQETQYF. The CDR3 DNA reads TGTGCCAGCAGCTTAGCGCTTGGGCCTAGCGGGGGCCAAGAGACCCAGTACTTC.

The chain has TRBV3-1 (or the pseudogene TRBV3-2) and TRBJ1-6; D gene ambiguous. Trimming removed 1 base at V and 8 bases at J, with 21 bases between. Germline V gene sequence: CDR1 LGHDT, CDR2 YNNKEL (reference sequence). The CDR3 is 18 residues long. The CDR3 loop is CASSQGGGKGGRYSPLHF. The CDR3 DNA is TGTGCCAGCAGCCAAGGTGGTGGGAAGGGAGGTCGTTATTCACCCCTCCACTTT.

The chain joins TRBV5-4 to TRBJ2-7; TRBD2 might be the D (5 bases). The CDR3 has 13 residues. Between the trimmed V and J ends, which lost 7 bases and 2 bases, there was a span of 13 bases. In germline, CDR1 is SGHNT, CDR2 YYREEE (reference sequence). This CDR3 reads CASHSHGAYEQYF. For the CDR3, the DNA is TGTGCCAGCCACAGCCACGGGGCCTACGAGCAGTACTTC.

As DNA, the CDR3 is TGCGCCAGTCACCCGACCGGGACTAGCGGGGGGTATACGCAGTATTTT. Translated, it gives CASHPTGTSGGYTQYF. This sequence joins TRBV5-1 and TRBJ2-3, with TRBD2 matching 15 bases. The V segment lost 8 bases and the J segment 7 bases; nucleotides outside the gene matches: 11. This CDR3 spans 16 amino acids. The germline CDR1 and CDR2 sequences are SGHRS and YFSETQ.

This sequence joins TRBV4-1 and TRBJ2-3; 9 bases are a match to TRBD1. The CDR3 has 18 residues. The ends lost 2 bases at V and 0 bases at J; junction bases unmatched: 9. Germline values: CDR1 MGHRA, CDR2 YSYEKL. CDR3 sequence (DNA): TGCGCCAGCAGCCAATCACTTCCGGGACAGGGAAGCACAGATACGCAGTATTTT. It is translated as CASSQSLPGQGSTDTQYF.

The chain carries TRBV6-4 and TRBJ1-1, with TRBD1 identical over 12 bases. The CDR3 runs to 13 residues. CDR1 MRHNA and CDR2 SNTAGT come from the germline V gene. The V gene end was trimmed by 3 bases and the J gene end by 10 bases; junction bases not matched to a gene: 3. The CDR3 sequence: CASSEGQGARAFF. The DNA for the CDR3 is TGTGCCAGCAGTGAGGGACAGGGGGCAAGAGCTTTCTTT.

V and J are TRBV5-1 and TRBJ2-7, with D perhaps TRBD2 (6 bases). The CDR3 length is 15 residues. Trimming shortened V by 0 bases and J by 2 bases, and 12 bases separated the two germline ends. CDR1 is SGHRS, CDR2 YFSETQ, per germline. The CDR3 DNA sequence: TGCGCCAGCAGCTTGGGCCGGCGGGACCCCTACGAGCAGTACTTC. This translates into CASSLGRRDPYEQYF.

The rearrangement joins TRBV7-9 to TRBJ2-1, with TRBD2 matching 11 bases. The junction had 9 bases not matched to a gene; V was cut back by 3 bases and J by 8 bases. The CDR3 has 16 residues. Germline assignment: CDR1 SEHNR and CDR2 FQNEAQ (reference sequence). The CDR3 protein is CASSFLLAGGPYEQFF. The CDR3 region has the DNA TGTGCCAGCAGCTTCTTGTTAGCGGGAGGGCCCTATGAGCAGTTCTTC.

The J gene is TRBJ1-1, the V gene TRBV27; no definite D call. Trimming removed 3 bases at V and 4 bases at J, with 12 bases between. Germline values: CDR1 MNHEY, CDR2 SMNVEV (reference sequence). This CDR3 is 14 amino acids long. The CDR3 spells CASSFRRVGTEAFF. The CDR3 DNA sequence: TGTGCCAGCAGTTTCCGGAGGGTCGGCACTGAAGCTTTCTTT.

V and J are TRBV29-1 and TRBJ1-1; D gene unclear. Trimming stripped 2 bases from V and 0 bases from J, with 4 bases between. Germline CDR1 is SQVTM and CDR2 is ANQGSEA. The CDR3 is 12 amino acids. This chain's CDR3 is CSVEPVNTEAFF. The CDR3 bases are TGCAGCGTTGAACCGGTGAACACTGAAGCTTTCTTT. The entire variable domain, with the rest obtained from reference TRBV29-1 and TRBJ1-1, is as follows: SAVISQKPSRDICQRGTSLTIQCQVDSQVTMMFWYRQQPGQSLTLIATANQGSEATYESGFVIDKFPISRPNLTFSTLTVSNMSPEDSSIYLCSVEPVNTEAFFGQGTRLTVV.

The V gene is TRBV28, the J gene TRBJ1-5; possibly TRBD1 for D (6 bases). The CDR3 sequence is 13 residues long. Trimming removed 11 bases from V and 5 bases from J, with 16 bases in between. The germline CDR1 and CDR2 sequences are MDHEN and SYDVKM. The CDR3 protein is CAVRDIFYQPQHF. The CDR3 DNA sequence: TGTGCCGTCCGGGACATATTTTATCAGCCCCAGCATTTT.

The J gene is TRBJ2-7, the V gene TRBV20-1; 10 bases fit TRBD2. There are 16 residues in the CDR3. In germline, CDR1 is DFQATT, CDR2 SNEGSKA (reference sequence). The J segment lost 5 bases and the V segment lost 3 bases, leaving 13 bases of the junction unmatched. Written as DNA, the CDR3 is TGCAGTGCTAGTCTCCTAGCGGGAGAACTTTTGGACGAGCAGTACTTC. Protein: CSASLLAGELLDEQYF.

The chain employs TRBV6-2 or TRBV6-3 and TRBJ2-3; 9 bases fit TRBD1. Trimming cost V 2 bases and J 3 bases; bases outside gene matches: 3. Germline V CDR1 and CDR2: MNHEY, SVGEGT. The CDR3 spans 15 residues. CDR3: CASSYPGQGTDTQYF. As DNA, the CDR3 is TGTGCCAGCAGTTACCCGGGACAGGGAACAGATACGCAGTATTTT.

This chain connects TRBV9 to TRBJ1-5; possible D gene TRBD1, 5 bases. Germline V lookup: CDR1 SGDLS, CDR2 YYNGEE. V lost 3 bases and J lost 7, with 14 bases in between. There are 14 residues in the CDR3. CDR3: CASSESSGKQPQHF. The DNA for the CDR3 is TGTGCCAGCAGCGAATCATCAGGGAAACAGCCCCAGCATTTT.

This rearrangement joins TRBV7-2 to TRBJ2-2, with TRBD2 identical over 10 bases. This CDR3 region has 16 residues. With 1 base clipped from V and 7 bases from J, the junction kept 6 bases outside the gene matches. Germline CDR1 and CDR2: SGHTA and FQGNSA. CDR3 coding DNA: TGTGCCAGCAGCTTAGGGCTAGCGGGGGTCGACGGGGAGCTGTTTTTT. It translates to CASSLGLAGVDGELFF.

This chain connects TRBV18 to TRBJ2-5; D unclear. The CDR3 length is 14 residues. The V gene's germline CDR1 is KGHSH and CDR2 LQKENI. Trimming removed 3 bases from V and 4 bases from J, with 12 bases in between. The CDR3 protein is CASSPRPLGETQYF. Here the CDR3 DNA reads TGTGCCAGCTCACCCCGCCCGCTCGGAGAGACCCAGTACTTC.

This chain connects TRBV7-9 to TRBJ1-1, with D possibly TRBD1 on 5 matching bases. Germline-derived CDR1 and CDR2 are SEHNR and FQNEAQ (reference sequence). Trimming took off 1 base at V and 3 bases at J, with 15 bases between the two ends. The CDR3 has 16 residues. CDR3 bases: TGTGCCAGCAGCTTAGGTCAGGGCCTTGGCTACACTGAAGCTTTCTTT. Protein product: CASSLGQGLGYTEAFF.